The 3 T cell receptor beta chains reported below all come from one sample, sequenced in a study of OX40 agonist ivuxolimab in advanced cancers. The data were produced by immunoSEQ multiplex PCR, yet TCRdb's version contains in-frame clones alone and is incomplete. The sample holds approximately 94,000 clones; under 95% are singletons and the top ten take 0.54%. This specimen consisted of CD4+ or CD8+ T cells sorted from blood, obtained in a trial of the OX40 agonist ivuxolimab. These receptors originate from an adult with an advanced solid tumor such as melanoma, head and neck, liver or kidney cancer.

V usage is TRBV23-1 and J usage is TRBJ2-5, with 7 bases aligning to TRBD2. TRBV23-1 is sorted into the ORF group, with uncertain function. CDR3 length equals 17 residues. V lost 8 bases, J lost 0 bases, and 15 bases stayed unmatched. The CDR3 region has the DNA TGCGCCAGCGGATTCGGGCTAGCGGACAAGTACCAAGAGACCCAGTACTTC. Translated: CASGFGLADKYQETQYF.

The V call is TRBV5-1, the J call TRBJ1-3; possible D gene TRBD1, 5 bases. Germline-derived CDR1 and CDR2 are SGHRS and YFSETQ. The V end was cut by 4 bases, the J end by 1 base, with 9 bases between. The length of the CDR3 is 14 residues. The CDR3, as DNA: TGCGCCAGCAGCGCGGACATGTCTGGAAACACCATATATTTT. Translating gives CASSADMSGNTIYF. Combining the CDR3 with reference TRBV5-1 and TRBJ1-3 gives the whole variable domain KAGVTQTPRYLIKTRGQQVTLSCSPISGHRSVSWYQQTPGQGLQFLFEYFSETQRNKGNFPGRFSGRQFSNSRSEMNVSTLELGDSALYLCASSADMSGNTIYFGEGSWLTVV.

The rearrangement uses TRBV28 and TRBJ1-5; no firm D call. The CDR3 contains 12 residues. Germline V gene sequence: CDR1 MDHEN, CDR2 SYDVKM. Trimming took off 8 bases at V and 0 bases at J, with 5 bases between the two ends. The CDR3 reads CASAYSNQPQHF. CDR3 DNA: TGTGCCAGCGCTTATAGCAATCAGCCCCAGCATTTT.